The 30 T cell receptor beta chains reported below all come from one sample, sequenced in a study of Ad26.COV2.S vaccination and SARS-CoV-2 variants. Indicated treatment: roughly 18 received Ad26.COV2.S at low or high dose, single or two shots; about 5 received placebo; per-sample allocation not given. Samples were taken on day 63 after the first vaccine or placebo injection. Profiled with immunoSEQ multiplex PCR; TCRdb holds only in-frame clones, not every one. The data hold 410,000 or so clones, with around 90% observed a single time. The sample in question was peripheral blood, obtained in a trial of Ad26.COV2.S vaccine versus placebo. The origin of the receptors is a person aged 18-65 years who received the Ad26.COV2.S COVID-19 vaccine or a placebo.

The chain joins TRBV6-5 to TRBJ1-2; D gene ambiguous. The CDR3 contains 13 residues. V lost 5 bases and J lost 4, with 11 bases in between. Germline CDR1 reads MNHEY; CDR2 reads SVGAGI. CDR3 coding DNA: TGTGCCAGCAGTATAGGAGGGTTCTATGGCTACACCTTC. Translated: CASSIGGFYGYTF.

The chain carries TRBV20-1 and TRBJ2-3; 9 bases are shared with TRBD2. V dropped 3 bases and J dropped 4; count of bases not matched to a gene: 14. The CDR3 loop spans 17 amino acids. Germline CDR1 DFQATT, CDR2 SNEGSKA (reference sequence). CDR3 DNA: TGCAGTGCTAGTTCACCCGTAGCGGGAGAATTTGCAGATACGCAGTATTTT. This gives the protein CSASSPVAGEFADTQYF.

The gene calls are TRBV10-3 and TRBJ2-7; TRBD2 is a possible D gene (5 bases). Germline CDR1 reads ENHRY; CDR2 reads SYGVKD. The CDR3 extends over 14 amino acids. Trimming left V 4 bases short and J 3 bases short, with 13 bases between. In nucleotides, the CDR3 is TGTGCCATCAGTGTTAAGCGGACGGGCTACGAGCAGTACTTC. The encoded protein is CAISVKRTGYEQYF.

The V call is TRBV5-6, the J call TRBJ2-3; the D call may be TRBD1 or TRBD2 (5 bases each). Trimming shortened V by 4 bases and J by 4 bases, and 16 bases separated the two germline ends. This CDR3 comprises 15 residues. In germline, CDR1 is SGHDT, CDR2 YYEEEE. The CDR3 reads CASSPGWGIPDTQYF. CDR3 sequence (DNA): TGTGCCAGCAGCCCGGGATGGGGGATCCCAGATACGCAGTATTTT.

V usage is TRBV7-3 and J usage is TRBJ2-7; D ambiguous. The CDR3 covers 13 residues. V gave up 3 bases and J gave up 2 bases, with 8 bases separating them. Germline values: CDR1 SGHTA, CDR2 FQGTGA. The CDR3 DNA follows: TGTGCCAGCAGCTTCGGTCCTGCCTACGAGCAGTACTTC. The encoded protein is CASSFGPAYEQYF.

This clone was recorded only once. The rearrangement links TRBV7-3 to TRBJ2-1; a weak D match, TRBD2 (6 bases). The CDR3 contains 15 residues. In germline, CDR1 is SGHTA, CDR2 FQGTGA. Trimming pared 1 base from V and 2 bases from J, leaving 9 bases between. DNA of the CDR3: TGTGCCAGCAGCTTAATGGGGGGAACCTACAATGAGCAGTTCTTC. Its translation: CASSLMGGTYNEQFF.

CDR3 amino acids: CASSLVRRDAEAFF. CDR3 nucleotides: TGTGCCAGCAGCTTAGTGAGGCGGGACGCTGAAGCTTTCTTT. The chain links TRBV7-9 to TRBJ1-1; maybe TRBD1 (5 bases). There are 14 residues in the CDR3. Germline lookup yields CDR1 SEHNR and CDR2 FQNEAQ (reference sequence). Deletions cut 1 base from V and 6 bases from J, with 12 bases between.

In this sample, this clone turned up a few times. This chain uses TRBV29-1 with TRBJ1-1; possibly TRBD1 for D (5 bases). With 6 bases removed from V and 2 bases from J, the gap between germline ends came to 10 bases. This CDR3 is 12 amino acids long. In germline, CDR1 is SQVTM, CDR2 ANQGSEA. CDR3 in amino acids: CSVVQGNTEAFF. The DNA for the CDR3 is TGCAGCGTCGTGCAGGGTAACACTGAAGCTTTCTTT.

The chain recombines TRBV30 with TRBJ2-1; D ambiguous. Per germline, CDR1 GTSNPN and CDR2 SVGIG (reference sequence). V was pared by 1 base and J by 10 bases, with 5 bases between. The CDR3 has 10 amino acids. The CDR3 reads CAWSGREQFF. The CDR3 DNA follows: TGTGCCTGGAGTGGTCGGGAGCAGTTCTTC.

The chain recombines TRBV30 with TRBJ1-6; D gene uncertain. The CDR3 runs 15 residues. Germline values: CDR1 GTSNPN, CDR2 SVGIG (reference sequence). Trimming stripped 3 bases from V and 7 bases from J, with 16 bases between. CDR3 residues: CAWRTMGKYNSPLHF. The CDR3 DNA sequence: TGTGCCTGGAGGACCATGGGGAAGTACAATTCACCCCTCCACTTT.

J is TRBJ2-7 and V is TRBV10-2; 14 bases are a match to TRBD2. Germline trimming cut 10 bases from V and 6 bases from J; bases unmatched to any gene: 8. Germline CDR1 WSHSY, CDR2 SAAADI. CDR3 length equals 14 residues. The CDR3 DNA reads as TGCGCCACCACGGGACTAGCGGGAGACGGCGAGCAGTACTTC. Protein sequence: CATTGLAGDGEQYF.

The J gene is TRBJ1-5, the V gene TRBV6-5; D gene ambiguous. This CDR3 contains 13 residues. Looked up from germline, CDR1 is MNHEY and CDR2 is SVGAGI. V lost 6 bases and J 7 bases, leaving 13 bases between the germline ends. The CDR3 DNA sequence: TGTGCCAGCAGCCTCCTACCCAGACAGCCCCAGCATTTT. Translating gives CASSLLPRQPQHF.

The CDR3 loop reads CASSLGGRANDYGYTF. The CDR3 nucleotides read TGTGCCAGCAGCTTGGGGGGCAGAGCAAACGACTATGGCTACACCTTC. The chain carries TRBV5-5 and TRBJ1-2; a weak D match, TRBD1 (5 bases). With 0 bases removed from V and 3 bases from J, the gap between germline ends came to 15 bases. The CDR3 runs to 16 residues. Germline values: CDR1 SGHKS, CDR2 YYEKEE (reference sequence). The full variable domain, completed using reference TRBV5-5 and TRBJ1-2, is DAGVTQSPTHLIKTRGQQVTLRCSPISGHKSVSWYQQVLGQGPQFIFQYYEKEERGRGNFPDRFSARQFPNYSSELNVNALLLGDSALYLCASSLGGRANDYGYTFGSGTRLTVV.

The chain combines TRBV27 with TRBJ1-2, with unresolved D. Germline values: CDR1 MNHEY, CDR2 SMNVEV (reference sequence). The CDR3 sequence is 11 residues long. The ends were cut back, 5 bases at V and 7 bases at J, with 8 bases in the middle. The chain's CDR3 is CASSDSGGYTF. The CDR3 coding sequence is TGTGCCAGCAGTGATTCGGGTGGCTACACCTTC.

The rearrangement links TRBV7-2 to TRBJ2-1; 12 bases match TRBD2. Germline V CDR1 and CDR2: SGHTA, FQGNSA. V shed 3 bases, J shed 1 base, and the junction held 10 bases outside the gene matches. The CDR3 totals 19 residues. DNA of the CDR3: TGTGCCAGCAGCTTGTCCCTAGCGGGAGGGCCTAGTTCCTACAATGAGCAGTTCTTC. The encoded protein is CASSLSLAGGPSSYNEQFF.

This clone was seen just once. The rearrangement joins TRBV7-9 to TRBJ2-3; 12 nucleotides agree with TRBD2. Looked up from germline, CDR1 is SEHNR and CDR2 is FQNEAQ (reference sequence). J gave up 7 bases and V 5 bases, and 7 bases lay outside the gene matches. The CDR3 extends over 15 amino acids. This CDR3 reads CASSRTSGALNTQYF. The CDR3 nucleotides are TGTGCCAGCAGCCGGACTAGCGGGGCACTAAATACGCAGTATTTT. The variable domain in full, with the rest retrieved from reference TRBV7-9 and TRBJ2-3, is DTGVSQNPRHKITKRGQNVTFRCDPISEHNRLYWYRQTLGQGPEFLTYFQNEAQLEKSRLLSDRFSAERPKGSFSTLEIQRTEQGDSAMYLCASSRTSGALNTQYFGPGTRLTVL.

The chain uses TRBV2 and TRBJ2-5, with 8 bases matching TRBD1. CDR1 is SNHLY and CDR2 is FYNNEI in the germline V gene. J lost 5 bases, V lost 7 bases, and 15 bases had no gene match. This CDR3 comprises 16 residues. The CDR3 is CASKGTGRGYEETQYF. In DNA form, the CDR3 reads TGTGCCAGCAAAGGGACAGGTAGAGGGTATGAGGAGACCCAGTACTTC.

This clone showed up just once. The rearrangement uses TRBV14 and TRBJ2-2; no definite D call. The CDR3 contains 12 residues. Germline V CDR1 and CDR2: SGHDN, FVKESK. Trimming stripped 4 bases from V and 3 bases from J, with 3 bases between. This CDR3 is CASSLYTGELFF. In DNA form, the CDR3 reads TGTGCCAGCAGCCTATACACCGGGGAGCTGTTTTTT.

V gene TRBV7-9 combines with J gene TRBJ1-2; weak D call: TRBD1 (5 bases). Germline-derived CDR1 and CDR2 are SEHNR and FQNEAQ (reference sequence). V was trimmed by 5 bases and J by 4 bases, leaving 11 bases between them. This CDR3 has 13 residues. The chain's CDR3 is CASSLGGSYGYTF. The CDR3 DNA sequence: TGTGCCAGCAGCCTCGGGGGTTCCTATGGCTACACCTTC. Using reference TRBV7-9 and TRBJ1-2 for the parts outside the CDR3, the full variable domain is DTGVSQNPRHKITKRGQNVTFRCDPISEHNRLYWYRQTLGQGPEFLTYFQNEAQLEKSRLLSDRFSAERPKGSFSTLEIQRTEQGDSAMYLCASSLGGSYGYTFGSGTRLTVV.

This sequence joins TRBV6-5 and TRBJ2-3; D ambiguous. Germline V gene lookup returns CDR1 MNHEY and CDR2 SVGAGI. Trimming removed 6 bases at V and 7 bases at J, with 14 bases between. This CDR3 region has 13 residues. The chain's CDR3 is CASRGLLRHTQYF. CDR3 nucleotide sequence: TGTGCCAGCAGGGGCCTACTCCGGCATACGCAGTATTTT.

CDR3 nucleotide sequence: TGTGCCACTACGGAGGACGGGAGCTCCTACAATGAGCAGTTCTTC. Amino acids: CATTEDGSSYNEQFF. The rearrangement joins TRBV2 to TRBJ2-1; maybe TRBD2 (6 bases). There are 15 residues in the CDR3. Germline V gene sequence: CDR1 SNHLY, CDR2 FYNNEI. V was cut by 10 bases and J by 0 bases, with 16 bases left in between.

The chain uses TRBV27 and TRBJ1-5, with 7 bases matching TRBD1. Trimming removed 6 bases from V and 4 bases from J; junction bases left unmatched: 6. The CDR3 length is 14 residues. Per germline, CDR1 MNHEY and CDR2 SMNVEV (reference sequence). This CDR3 is CASRRQGRNQPQHF. The DNA for the CDR3 is TGTGCCAGCAGAAGACAGGGTCGGAATCAGCCCCAGCATTTT.

The chain carries TRBV28 and TRBJ1-6; possibly TRBD1 for D (5 bases). CDR3 length: 14 residues. CDR1 and CDR2 from the germline V gene are MDHEN and SYDVKM. V was pared by 7 bases and J by 9 bases, with 16 bases between. The DNA for the CDR3 is TGTGCCAGCACCCGGGGAGGGGCAGGTTCACCCCTCCACTTT. The encoded protein is CASTRGGAGSPLHF. Using reference TRBV28 and TRBJ1-6 for the parts outside the CDR3, the full variable domain is DVKVTQSSRYLVKRTGEKVFLECVQDMDHENMFWYRQDPGLGLRLIYFSYDVKMKEKGDIPEGYSVSREKKERFSLILESASTNQTSMYLCASTRGGAGSPLHFGNGTRLTVT.

The genes are TRBV4-3 and TRBJ1-4; 8 bases agree with TRBD1. Trimming took 0 bases from V and 3 from J; bases not matched to a gene: 0. Germline values: CDR1 LGHNA, CDR2 YSLEER. The CDR3 length is 15 residues. The CDR3 DNA is TGCGCCAGCAGCCAAGACAGGGGGCCTAATGAAAAACTGTTTTTT. Protein sequence: CASSQDRGPNEKLFF.

The chain couples TRBV7-9 to TRBJ2-5; D is unresolved. The CDR3 consists of 15 residues. Per germline, CDR1 SEHNR and CDR2 FQNEAQ (reference sequence). V was clipped by 5 bases and J by 0 bases, with 13 bases between them. CDR3 DNA: TGTGCCAGCAGCCCCTCGGGCGCGTACCAAGAGACCCAGTACTTC. Its translation: CASSPSGAYQETQYF.

The chain couples TRBV12-2 to TRBJ2-7; TRBD1 is the table's D call and was not checked against the DNA. TRBV12-2 is deemed a pseudogene. The CDR3 runs to 14 residues. CDR3 nucleotide sequence: TGTGCAAGTCGCCAAAAAACTACAGGCAACGAGCAGTACTTC. It translates to CASRQKTTGNEQYF.

V and J are TRBV28 and TRBJ1-6, with TRBD1 as a possible D gene (5 bases). Germline CDR1 is MDHEN and CDR2 is SYDVKM. V was trimmed by 3 bases and J by 7 bases, leaving 10 bases between them. The CDR3 totals 14 residues. In DNA form, the CDR3 reads TGTGCCAGCAGTTTCCCCGGGGCCAATTCACCCCTCCACTTT. It codes for CASSFPGANSPLHF.

CDR3 region: CASSGSLRGFTEAFF. CDR3 coding DNA: TGTGCCAGCAGTGGCTCGCTTCGGGGATTTACTGAAGCTTTCTTT. This chain links TRBV2 with TRBJ1-1; the D is unclear. CDR1 SNHLY and CDR2 FYNNEI come from the germline V gene. Trimming took 4 bases from V and 5 from J, leaving 17 bases between them. The CDR3 consists of 15 residues.

The rearrangement uses TRBV18 and TRBJ2-5, with 8 positions matching TRBD1. The length of the CDR3 is 15 residues. Trimming removed 3 bases from V and 1 base from J; junction bases left unmatched: 4. Per germline, CDR1 KGHSH and CDR2 LQKENI. For the CDR3, the DNA is TGTGCCAGCTCACCGACAGGGGATTTCCAAGAGACCCAGTACTTC. The encoded protein is CASSPTGDFQETQYF.

The chain uses TRBV7-8 and TRBJ2-1; 7 nucleotides match TRBD2. Germline CDR1 is SGHVS and CDR2 is FQNEAQ. The J segment lost 1 base and the V segment lost 5 bases, leaving 8 bases of the junction unmatched. The CDR3 covers 16 residues. The CDR3 spells CASSNLGLVSYNEQFF. The CDR3 coding sequence is TGTGCCAGCAGCAACCTAGGACTAGTTTCCTACAATGAGCAGTTCTTC.